The entry below gives a single T cell receptor beta chain sequence along with its context. The antigen it recognizes is unknown. Per-base qualities were not stored, and no clone one base away is much larger. This specimen belongs to a study of blood T cell repertoires in COVID-19 (dated by TCRdb to the early 2020s). About the full investigation: Samples covering the acute and convalescent phases of COVID-19 were provided by collaborators in the United States, Italy and Spain. The prospective study material was composed of cDNA or gDNA derived from T cells, B-cell-depleted T cells, or PBMCs. Subjects who had been exposed to COVID-19, were actively infected with it, or had recovered from it provided the deeply sampled blood TCRbeta repertoires that made up the dataset. A de-identified subject ID, COVID-19 status, age in years and sex were almost always included in the sample metadata. The samples were drawn from the first 160 participants of the ongoing ImmuneRACE study and from 1,254 subjects provided by 6 global collaborators. The repertoires were released in a freely available public database intended as a resource for research on the immune response to SARS-CoV-2. HLA class I and class II types, where available, came from metadata supplied by the sample provider rather than from assay-based typing. What the work shows at the level of the full study, not this receptor alone: How much clinical and demographic metadata was included differed by source and by participant, and the metadata was provided uncurated.

V and J lose 8 bases and 0 bases, and a span of 11 bases separates them. As encoded in the germline V gene, CDR1 is KGHSH while CDR2 is LQKENI. The CDR3 runs 15 residues from the cysteine to the phenylalanine. Just CDR3 DNA is preserved here, 45 bases in frame from base 1. TCRbeta CDR3 regions were amplified from genomic DNA using the immunoSEQ Assay, a bias-controlled multiplex PCR. As for the original processing: The number of nucleated cells in each sample was estimated by amplification of reference gene primers within the assay. Sequence reads were collapsed and filtered to measure the absolute abundance of every unique TCRbeta CDR3 rearrangement. For each sample, productive Simpson clonality was calculated as the square root of Simpson's diversity index over productive rearrangements. The clones in this table, taken by TCRdb from immuneACCESS, are in-frame only. Not every clone is retained; where verified, under half of the shortfall comes from an unresolved V gene, and the cause of the rest is unknown. D and trimming come from the DNA, and the V and J calls and clone size come from that table. In this sample the table shows 150,000 to 200,000 clones, around 80% of which occur a single time. The top ten clones comprise about 10% of the sample.

One collaborating source in Seattle enrolled patients while the patients were actively infected and followed the patients over time throughout the course of disease. Collaborating institutions collected whole blood in K2EDTA tubes following their own protocols. For TCRbeta analysis, collaborators shipped samples in one of three forms: frozen whole blood, isolated PBMCs, or DNA extracted from either of those sample types. This TCR came from an elderly woman with COVID-19, enrolled during active disease. The chain was built from TRBV18 and TRBJ2-6, and the D gene may be TRBD1, 6 bases matching. The sequenced sample was peripheral blood. Here the CDR3 is given as CASQTGSSGANVLTF. The DNA sequence is TGTGCCAGCCAAACAGGGAGCTCTGGGGCCAACGTCCTGACTTTC.